This T cell receptor (beta chain) stems from a study of blood T cell repertoires in COVID-19. The overall study: Samples came from the United States, Italy and Spain, spanning acute and convalescent COVID-19. Sources were T cells, B-cell-depleted T cells, or PBMCs; the material itself was cDNA or gDNA.

Original handling: Estimates of nucleated cell counts were drawn from the amplification of reference gene primers. Using immunoSEQ multiplex PCR, the repertoire was profiled, and TCRdb retains in-frame clones only, with some absent. The V and J calls and clone size come from that table; D and trimming were worked out from the DNA. The sample lists roughly 120,000 clones, roughly 80% occurring once. Germline V CDR1 and CDR2: SGHRS, YFSETQ. CDR3 length equals 14 residues. The V segment lost 3 bases and the J segment 2 bases; nucleotides outside the gene matches: 2. The sample comprised peripheral blood. The TCR originated in a man aged 50-60 years with acute or convalescent COVID-19. This sequence joins TRBV5-1 and TRBJ2-3; 8 bases agree with TRBD2. CDR3 coding DNA: TGCGCCAGCAGCTCAGCGGGGGACACAGATACGCAGTATTTT. Translating gives CASSSAGDTDTQYF.